The entry that follows covers one T cell receptor (beta chain) sequence. Its target is not known. Other DNA sequences in this specimen translate into the identical CDR3. TCRdb's table, derived via immunoSEQ multiplex PCR, lists solely in-frame clones and lacks some. The data contain about 120,000 clones, roughly four fifths of them singletons. The CDR3 is made up of 16 amino acids. The germline CDR1 and CDR2 sequences are SGHRS and YFSETQ. Trimming at V came to 4 bases and at J to 4 bases, leaving 8 bases not matched to a gene. This sample was included in a study of T cell responses to AZD1222 COVID-19 vaccine. Study-wide points: Just 5 to 7 AZD1222 recipients were seropositive at baseline. Most donors were white British, females outnumbered males, and clonal diversity was possibly underestimated.

The V call is TRBV5-1, the J call TRBJ2-3, with TRBD2 matching over 11 bases. Sequenced material: peripheral blood, taken on day 0 of AZD1222 vaccination. The TCR was taken from an adult in good health. CDR3 loop: CASSHSSGGLPDTQYF. For the CDR3, the DNA is TGCGCCAGCAGCCACTCTAGCGGGGGGCTGCCAGATACGCAGTATTTT.